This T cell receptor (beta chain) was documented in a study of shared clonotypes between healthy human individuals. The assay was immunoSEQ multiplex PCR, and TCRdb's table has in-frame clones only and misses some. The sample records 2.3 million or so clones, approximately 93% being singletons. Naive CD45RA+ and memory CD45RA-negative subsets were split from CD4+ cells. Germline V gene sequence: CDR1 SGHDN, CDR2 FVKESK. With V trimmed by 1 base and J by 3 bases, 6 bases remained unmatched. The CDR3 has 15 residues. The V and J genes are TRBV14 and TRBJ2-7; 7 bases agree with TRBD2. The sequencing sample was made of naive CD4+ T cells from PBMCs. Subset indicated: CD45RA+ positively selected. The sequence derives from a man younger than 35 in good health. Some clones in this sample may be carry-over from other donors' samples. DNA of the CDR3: TGTGCCAGCAGCCAAGGCGGGAGCTCGAGCTACGAGCAGTACTTC. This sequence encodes CASSQGGSSSYEQYF.